This TCR beta chain was documented in a study of cytomegalovirus exposure and HLA in healthy donors (dated by TCRdb to 2016 to 2017). Context from the whole study: In an earlier analysis of approximately 640 of the donors, about 270 Gb of sequence data and about 110 million unique TCR beta sequences from some 170 million T cells were reported. The later analysis used no new phenotypic data to find candidate immune exposures, relying instead on TCR beta sequences and their occurrence across donors. To study patterns of TCR occurrence, a later analysis re-analyzed previously published TCR beta repertoires from several hundred donors and added high-resolution HLA genotyping. An earlier analysis of approximately 640 of the donors applied high-throughput TCR beta sequencing to assess whether each TCR beta V gene segment acted as functional or pseudogenic. About five DR-DQ haplotypes were treated as single units for association and clustering because of strong linkage in the cohort. The study was designed to test whether signatures of past pathogen exposure could be identified by cataloging public T cell receptors. Genome-wide SNP genotypes for about 65% of the 666 donors were used in a later genetic analysis, which treated that subset as a discovery cohort. Across about 370 genotyped donors of the cohort, an average of approximately 220,000 unique TCR beta nucleotide sequences per donor were sequenced, and around 19% of those sequences were non-productive. Typing coverage varied by locus: about 629-630 donors for A, B, C, DRB1 and DQB1; roughly 560 for DQA1; more than 600 for DPA1; roughly 450 for DPB1. Along with the approximately 620-subject first cohort, a separate validation cohort of about 110 different subjects was used. Class I and class II HLA loci were covered by the typing at four-digit resolution. To predict cytomegalovirus infection status, the study brought together high-throughput TCR immunosequencing, statistical association of individual TCRs with disease status, and machine learning. Donor age, sex, ethnicity and CMV serostatus were compiled together with the repertoire data. The study profiled the T cell repertoires of fewer than 850 subjects by immunosequencing and related them to cytomegalovirus serostatus. Among the 398 genotyped donors, approximately 77% belonged to the genetic ancestry cluster associated with self-reported Caucasian donors. Every repertoire in the discovery cohort had been generated on one and the same sequencing platform. Roughly 300 gigabases of sequencing data and around 90 million unique TCR sequences made up an early release that covered about 640 HLA-typed donors.

Library prep was done by the immunoSEQ multiplex PCR assay. A mixture of 60 forward primers for TCR Vbeta segments and 13 reverse primers for TCR Jbeta segments was used in the multiplex PCR. The CDR3 region of rearranged TCR beta genes was amplified from genomic DNA by a multiplex PCR assay. The amplified TCR beta libraries were sequenced on the Illumina HiSeq System as 87-base-pair reads. The authors' pipeline ran thus. A later analysis tallied 80 million to 95 million unique TCR beta chains across the 666 repertoires, and around 12 million of those chains were shared by two or more donors. Raw reads were error-corrected and collapsed into unique sequences by a nearest-neighbor algorithm in which closely related sequences were merged to remove PCR and sequencing errors. Alignment of CDR3 sequences to IMGT reference sequences was used to assign V, D and J gene segments. For a sequence to be retained, at least a six-nucleotide match to both a V gene segment and a J gene segment was required. Rearrangements were called productive when the CDR3 lacked stop codons and stayed in frame with V and J; all others were non-productive. CDR3 was defined by IMGT convention, running from the second conserved V-encoded cysteine to the conserved J-encoded phenylalanine. In an earlier analysis of approximately 500 of the donors, sequences lacking an unambiguous match to a single V gene segment were excluded. In an earlier analysis of approximately 500 of the donors, a V segment was called functional when productive rearrangements were above 56.7%, and segregating when the standard deviation between donors exceeded 5%. A statistical classification framework was built to diagnose cytomegalovirus status from the catalog of TCR beta chain sequences. V and J gene assignment, in a later analysis, came from comparing TCR nucleotide sequences with IMGT/GENE-DB human TR gene sequences. The TCRdist pipeline was used in a later analysis to assign CDR3 sequences and most-parsimonious VDJ recombination scenarios. In a later analysis, each TCR beta chain was defined by its CDR3 amino acid sequence together with its V-gene family, and reads without a unique V-gene family were excluded. As a way to deal with suspected cross-contamination and a sequencing artifact, a later analysis dropped 450 to 600 nucleotide sequences that were highly shared and had low generation probability. In a later analysis, a clonal expansion index for each public chain was calculated from normalized within-repertoire ranks of inferred template counts. In a later analysis, generation probabilities were computed using a VDJ recombination model fitted to out-of-frame rearrangements, and the results were checked against IGoR. In a later analysis, TCR-TCR, TCR-HLA and TCR-CMV co-occurrence was scored with hypergeometric tests, and a repertoire-size bias correction was applied to TCR pairs. In a later analysis, false discovery rates were estimated by permuting HLA or CMV assignments 20 times. In a later analysis, co-occurring TCRs were grouped with DBSCAN, and TCRdist sequence similarity was added when clustering was performed within HLA-allele-positive subsets. Co-occurrence clustering excluded repertoires with fewer than 30,000 or more than 120,000 public chains, plus five with anomalous nucleotide sharing. TCRdb obtained this table from immuneACCESS and retained in-frame rearrangements with V and J assigned. These tables miss some clones; where compared with another copy, unresolved V genes account for less than half of the shortfall, and the remainder is unexplained. V and J calls and clone size come straight from that table; D and trimming were deduced from the DNA. The sample's own table lists around 75,000 clones. Of the sample, roughly an eighth falls within the top ten clones.

Paper-wide results and their limitations: Assigning TCR associations to individual alleles was difficult when HLA alleles, especially DR and DQ, strongly co-occurred. A later analysis associated about 17,000 TCR beta sequences with specific HLA alleles at a false discovery rate of 0.05. An earlier analysis of 587 of the donors showed that most TCR beta V segments appeared in productive rearrangements either about 90% or about 30% of the time, which broadly matched IMGT annotations. In a later analysis, HLA-associated TCR beta chains showed more clonal expansion and lower generation probabilities than non-associated chains that were equally common. In both the original and validation cohorts, the classifier was reported to diagnose cytomegalovirus status with high specificity and sensitivity. Only TCR beta chains were sequenced in this cohort, and the absence of alpha or paired-chain data limited detectable features. Most CMV-associated TCR beta chains appeared to be HLA-restricted in a later analysis, and the HLA associations seemed to be driven largely by CMV exposure. In the study, 164 TCR beta chains were listed as associated with cytomegalovirus. A group of highly shared sequence variants was considered likely to be a technical artifact of the sequencing pipeline. Because some donors lacked HLA typing at each locus, the association tests relied only on the typed subset. In a later analysis, the rate of TCR association differed among HLA loci, with DRB1 alleles having the most associated TCRs and HLA-C alleles having the fewest. In vitro tests confirmed that a few of the cytomegalovirus-associated TCR beta chains recognize cytomegalovirus antigens. According to a later analysis, parvovirus B19, influenza, CMV and Epstein-Barr virus appeared linked to several top co-occurrence clusters. Because counts were too low, around 18 rarely observed V segments, including chromosome 9 orphons, were left out of the earlier analysis of a few hundred of the donors. A further reported finding was that TCR beta sequences accurately predicted the HLA-A and HLA-B alleles for most subjects in the first cohort. According to the authors, the approach could potentially be generalized to other disease states and immunological phenotypes. Most TCR sequences were seen in very few donors, while some public TCRs were found in many individuals. The presence/absence analyses assumed that sequencing depth was roughly uniform across donors, and that assumption may not be true. Correlated functional status among segregating V segments might be attributable to linkage disequilibrium, but an unknown experimental factor could not be ruled out. Compared with the roughly 710-donor mean, donors in an Asian-associated ancestry cluster had fewer N-insertions in productive TCRs, according to a later genetic analysis. A later genetic analysis associated a missense DCLRE1C variant with V-gene and J-gene trimming of TCR beta chains, and an independent cohort replicated the association. Some IMGT-functional V segments, including TRBV6-2 and TRBV6-3, could not be told apart with the 87-base-pair reads, so those segments were excluded. The only immune exposure information available for the cohort was CMV serostatus.

As encoded in the germline V gene, CDR1 is SGDLS while CDR2 is YYNGEE. For this chain, trimming is 4 bases at the V end and 5 bases at the J end, and the number of junction bases without a gene match is 7. The CDR3 goes from the cysteine to the phenylalanine over 14 residues. Only the CDR3 DNA is retained, 42 bases long and in frame from the first base. Notes on this clone: Its antigen has not been determined.

The cohort consisted of approximately 690 healthy bone marrow donors. At the time of sampling, all cohort members were nominally healthy, though unrecorded immune exposures were likely present. The donor was CMV seropositive and was included in the group of approximately 310 seropositive cohort members. A peripheral blood sample was collected from each donor, and TCR beta sequencing was performed on peripheral blood mononuclear cells. The Qiagen DNeasy Blood Extraction Kit was used to extract genomic DNA from the blood cell samples. The source is a man over 45 in good health and CMV-seropositive. The receptor chain draws on TRBV9 and TRBJ2-7, with 9 bases in between that match TRBD1. Sequenced: PBMCs. The DNA reads as follows: TGTGCCAGCAGCAAAACGGGACAGGGACACGAGCAGTACTTC. Its protein is CASSKTGQGHEQYF.